This passage covers 15 T cell receptor beta chains from one sample sequenced in a study of blood T cell repertoires in COVID-19. Clones were sequenced by immunoSEQ multiplex PCR, and TCRdb holds only the in-frame ones, with some missing. The sample lists 350,000 to 400,000 clones, 85% to 90% seen once, with around 1% in the top ten. Sequenced input: PBMCs or T cells enriched from blood (not recorded which). These receptor sequences come from a man younger than 35 who had recovered from COVID-19.

V usage is TRBV6-1 and J usage is TRBJ1-2; D is unclear. The germline V gene encodes CDR1 MNHNS and CDR2 SASEGT. Deletions cut 2 bases from V and 3 bases from J, with 10 bases between. CDR3 length: 14 residues. The CDR3 here is CASSELFGDYGYTF. The DNA of the CDR3 is TGTGCCAGCAGTGAATTATTCGGGGACTATGGCTACACCTTC.

The gene calls are TRBV27 and TRBJ2-7, with a weak D call TRBD2 (6 bases). V lost 6 bases and J 2 bases, leaving 14 bases between the germline ends. The CDR3 is made up of 14 amino acids. Germline V gives CDR1 MNHEY, CDR2 SMNVEV (reference sequence). For the CDR3, the DNA is TGTGCCAGCAGCCCCCCGGGAGTAACCTACGAGCAGTACTTC. Translated: CASSPPGVTYEQYF.

V usage is TRBV2 and J usage is TRBJ1-1; D uncertain. CDR3 length equals 13 residues. Between the trimmed V and J ends, which lost 2 bases and 4 bases, there was a span of 8 bases. From germline, CDR1 is SNHLY and CDR2 FYNNEI. The CDR3 nucleotides read TGTGCCAGCAGTGAAAGGGCGGGCACTGAAGCTTTCTTT. Its translation: CASSERAGTEAFF.

The chain joins TRBV4-2 to TRBJ2-4, with a possible D match to TRBD2 (5 bases). CDR3 size: 17 residues. The germline V gene has CDR1 LGHNA and CDR2 YNFKEQ. V dropped 0 bases and J dropped 0 bases, with 12 bases sitting between them. The CDR3: CASSQDAGRQAKNIQYF. The CDR3 DNA is TGTGCCAGCAGCCAAGATGCGGGCAGGCAAGCCAAAAACATTCAGTACTTC.

V usage is TRBV6-2 or TRBV6-3 and J usage is TRBJ2-1; D uncertain. Germline CDR1 reads MNHEY; CDR2 reads SVGEGT. This CDR3 is 11 amino acids long. Trimming took 6 bases from V and 9 from J, leaving 9 bases between them. CDR3 DNA sequence: TGTGCCAGCAGCCCCGTCAGTGAGCAGTTCTTC. Protein sequence: CASSPVSEQFF.

The chain combines TRBV6-1 with TRBJ1-3, with unresolved D. CDR3 length: 15 residues. With 2 bases removed from V and 4 bases from J, the gap between germline ends came to 12 bases. Germline V gene data show CDR1 as MNHNS and CDR2 as SASEGT. CDR3 bases: TGTGCCAGCAGTGAATTGGTCGGGGAGGGAAACACCATATATTTT. Its protein is CASSELVGEGNTIYF.

The chain has TRBV4-1 and TRBJ2-3, with 7 bases lining up with TRBD1. V was pared by 4 bases and J by 6 bases, with 13 bases of the junction left unmatched. CDR3 length: 16 residues. CDR1 and CDR2 (germline): MGHRA, YSYEKL. The CDR3, as DNA: TGCGCCAGCAGCCTTGGCCCGACAGGGCCCCAGGATACGCAGTATTTT. Translating it yields CASSLGPTGPQDTQYF.

This clone was counted a single time. The chain employs TRBV5-4 and TRBJ1-3; D is unresolved. The CDR3 contains 14 residues. Trimming stripped 4 bases from V and 2 bases from J, with 10 bases between. Germline CDR1 is SGHNT and CDR2 is YYREEE (reference sequence). In DNA, the CDR3 is TGTGCCAGCAGCGGCGGACTGGCTGGAAACACCATATATTTT. Amino acids: CASSGGLAGNTIYF.

This rearrangement joins TRBV7-3 to TRBJ2-3; a weak D match, TRBD2 (6 bases). The length of the CDR3 is 15 residues. V lost 6 bases to trimming and J lost 1 base, with 14 bases between them. Germline CDR1 SGHTA, CDR2 FQGTGA. The CDR3 is CASRPAGLGTDTQYF. CDR3 sequence (DNA): TGTGCCAGCAGACCTGCGGGACTGGGCACAGATACGCAGTATTTT.

A word on this clone: Its ends do not fully match the called genes, so a read error is possible. This chain joins TRBV19 and TRBJ2-2; D perhaps matches TRBD1 (5 bases). The CDR3 spans 12 residues. Germline V lookup: CDR1 LNHDA, CDR2 SQIVND (reference sequence). In nucleotides, the CDR3 is TGTGCCAGTAGTCCCAGGGCCGGAGAGCTGTTTTTT. This sequence encodes CASSPRAGELFF.

V gene TRBV20-1 combines with J gene TRBJ2-7; 7 positions match TRBD1. The junction had 7 bases not matched to a gene; V was cut back by 3 bases and J by 5 bases. CDR1 and CDR2 (germline): DFQATT, SNEGSKA (reference sequence). The CDR3 is 13 residues long. The CDR3 nucleotides read TGCAGTGCTAGTACTTCAGGGGGACACGAGCAGTACTTC. This encodes CSASTSGGHEQYF.

V gene TRBV4-1 combines with J gene TRBJ1-5, with D hard to call. Trimming pared 0 bases from V and 2 bases from J, leaving 8 bases between. This CDR3 is built from 15 residues. Germline loops: CDR1 MGHRA, CDR2 YSYEKL. The CDR3 DNA reads as TGCGCCAGCAGCCAAGACGAGCGAGGCAATCAGCCCCAGCATTTT. Its protein is CASSQDERGNQPQHF.

The chain recombines TRBV3-1 (or the pseudogene TRBV3-2) with TRBJ2-1; 13 bases line up with TRBD2. This CDR3 spans 18 amino acids. The junction had 8 bases not matched to a gene; V was cut back by 1 base and J by 5 bases. The germline gives CDR1 LGHDT, CDR2 YNNKEL (reference sequence). CDR3 protein: CASSQGRTSGRVHNEQFF. CDR3 bases: TGTGCCAGCAGCCAAGGTCGGACTAGCGGGAGAGTCCACAATGAGCAGTTCTTC.

The chain carries TRBV12-5 and TRBJ2-1; 12 bases fit TRBD2. Germline trimming cut 6 bases from V and 8 bases from J; bases unmatched to any gene: 14. Per the germline V gene, CDR1 is LGHNT and CDR2 is FRNRAP. The CDR3 has 17 amino acids. For the CDR3, the DNA is TGTGCTAGTGGCGCCTCTAGCGGGAGGGCCGTCTGGCATGAGCAGTTCTTC. Protein: CASGASSGRAVWHEQFF.

CDR3 loop: CASSLVVSSYEQYF. CDR3 nucleotides: TGCGCCAGCAGCTTGGTGGTGAGCTCCTACGAGCAGTACTTC. The genes are TRBV5-1 and TRBJ2-7, with D hard to call. Trimming removed 0 bases at V and 0 bases at J, with 7 bases between. This CDR3 has 14 amino acids. Germline V gene sequence: CDR1 SGHRS, CDR2 YFSETQ.